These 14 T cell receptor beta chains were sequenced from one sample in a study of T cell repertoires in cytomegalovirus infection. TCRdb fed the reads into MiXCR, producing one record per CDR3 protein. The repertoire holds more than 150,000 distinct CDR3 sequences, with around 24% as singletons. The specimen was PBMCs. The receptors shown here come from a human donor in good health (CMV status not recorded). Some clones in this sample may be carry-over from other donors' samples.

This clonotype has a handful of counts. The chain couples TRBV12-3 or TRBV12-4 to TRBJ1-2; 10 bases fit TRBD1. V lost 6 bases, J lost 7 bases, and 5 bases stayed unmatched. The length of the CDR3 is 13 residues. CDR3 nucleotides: TGTGCCAGCAGCCCGGGACAGGGGATTGGCTACACCTTC. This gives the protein CASSPGQGIGYTF.

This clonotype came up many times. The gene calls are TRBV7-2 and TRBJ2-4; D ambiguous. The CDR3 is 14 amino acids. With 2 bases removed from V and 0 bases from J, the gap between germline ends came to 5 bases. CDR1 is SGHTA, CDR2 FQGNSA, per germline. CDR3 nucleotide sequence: TGTGCCAGCAGCTTAACTATAGCCAAAAACATTCAGTACTTC. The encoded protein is CASSLTIAKNIQYF.

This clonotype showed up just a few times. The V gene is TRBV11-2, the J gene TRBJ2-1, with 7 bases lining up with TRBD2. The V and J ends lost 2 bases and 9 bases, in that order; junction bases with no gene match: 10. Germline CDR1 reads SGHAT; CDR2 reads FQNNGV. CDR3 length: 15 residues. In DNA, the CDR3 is TGTGCCAGCAGCTTACCCTTGACGGGGGGAAGTGAGCAGTTCTTC. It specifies CASSLPLTGGSEQFF.

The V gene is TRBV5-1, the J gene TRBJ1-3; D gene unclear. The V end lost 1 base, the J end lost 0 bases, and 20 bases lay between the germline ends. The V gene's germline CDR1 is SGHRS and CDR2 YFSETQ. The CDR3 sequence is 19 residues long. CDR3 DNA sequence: TGCGCCAGCAGCTTGAATGGTAGGACGGATTTTTTCTCTGGAAACACCATATATTTT. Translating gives CASSLNGRTDFFSGNTIYF.

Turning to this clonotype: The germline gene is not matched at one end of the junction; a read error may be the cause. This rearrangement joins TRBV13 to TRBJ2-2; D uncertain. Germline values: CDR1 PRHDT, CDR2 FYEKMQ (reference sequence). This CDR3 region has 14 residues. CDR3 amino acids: CVSSLPLGGGELFF. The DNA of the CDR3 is TGTGTCAGCAGCTTACCATTGGGTGGCGGGGAGCTGTTTTTT.

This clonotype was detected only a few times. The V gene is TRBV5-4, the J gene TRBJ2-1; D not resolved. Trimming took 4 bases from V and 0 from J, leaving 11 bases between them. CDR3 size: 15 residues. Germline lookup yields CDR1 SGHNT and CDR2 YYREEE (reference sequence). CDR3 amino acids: CASSPDRNSYNEQFF. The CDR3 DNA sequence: TGTGCCAGCAGCCCTGACCGAAACTCCTACAATGAGCAGTTCTTC.

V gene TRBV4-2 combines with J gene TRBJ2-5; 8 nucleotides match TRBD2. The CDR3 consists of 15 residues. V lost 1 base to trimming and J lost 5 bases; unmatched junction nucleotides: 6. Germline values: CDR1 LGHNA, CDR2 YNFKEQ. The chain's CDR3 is CASSQVRGGVETQYF. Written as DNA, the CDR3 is TGTGCCAGCAGCCAAGTTCGGGGGGGCGTGGAGACCCAGTACTTC.

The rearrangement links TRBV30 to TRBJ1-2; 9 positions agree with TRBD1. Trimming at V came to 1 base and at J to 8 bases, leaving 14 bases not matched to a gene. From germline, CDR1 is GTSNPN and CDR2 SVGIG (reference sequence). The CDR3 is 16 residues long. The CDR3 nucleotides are TGTGCCTGGAGTGCCCCGGACAGGGGAGCAGGCGTGGGCTACACCTTC. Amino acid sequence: CAWSAPDRGAGVGYTF. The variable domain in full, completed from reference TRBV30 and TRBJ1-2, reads SQTIHQWPATLVQPVGSPLSLECTVEGTSNPNLYWYRQAAGRGLQLLFYSVGIGQISSEVPQNLSASRPQDRQFILSSKKLLLSDSGFYLCAWSAPDRGAGVGYTFGSGTRLTVV.

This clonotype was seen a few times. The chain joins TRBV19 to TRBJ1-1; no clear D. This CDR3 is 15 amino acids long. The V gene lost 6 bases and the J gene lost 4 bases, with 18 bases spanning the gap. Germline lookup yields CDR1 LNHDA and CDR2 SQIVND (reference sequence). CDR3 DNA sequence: TGTGCCAGTAGATTCGAGGCGGGTCGGGGCACTGAAGCTTTCTTT. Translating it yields CASRFEAGRGTEAFF.

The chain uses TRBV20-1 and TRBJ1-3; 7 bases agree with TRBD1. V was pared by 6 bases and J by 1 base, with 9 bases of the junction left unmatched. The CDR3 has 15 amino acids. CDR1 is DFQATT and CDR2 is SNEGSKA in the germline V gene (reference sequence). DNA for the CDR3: TGCAGTGCAGGACCGGGACAGTCATCTGGAAACACCATATATTTT. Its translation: CSAGPGQSSGNTIYF.

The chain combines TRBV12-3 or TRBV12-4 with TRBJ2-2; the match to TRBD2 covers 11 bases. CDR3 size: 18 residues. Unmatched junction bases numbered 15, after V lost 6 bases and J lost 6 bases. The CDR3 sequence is CASSAQNHLSGRAGELFF. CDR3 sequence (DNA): TGTGCCAGCAGCGCTCAAAACCATCTTAGCGGGAGGGCCGGGGAGCTGTTTTTT.

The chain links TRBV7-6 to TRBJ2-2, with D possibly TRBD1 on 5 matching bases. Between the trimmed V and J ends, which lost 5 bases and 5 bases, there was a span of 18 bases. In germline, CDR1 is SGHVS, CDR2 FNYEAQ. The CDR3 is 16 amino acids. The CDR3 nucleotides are TGTGCCAGCAGCCCCATCATACAGGTGGAAACCGGGGAGCTGTTTTTT. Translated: CASSPIIQVETGELFF.

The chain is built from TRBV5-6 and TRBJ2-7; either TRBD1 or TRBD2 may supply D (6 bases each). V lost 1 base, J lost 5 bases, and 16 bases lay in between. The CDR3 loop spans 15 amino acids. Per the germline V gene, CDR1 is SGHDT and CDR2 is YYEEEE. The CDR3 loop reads CASSLITGAVNEQYF. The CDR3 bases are TGTGCCAGCAGCTTGATTACGGGGGCAGTCAACGAGCAGTACTTC. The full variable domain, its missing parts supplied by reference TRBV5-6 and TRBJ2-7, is DAGVTQSPTHLIKTRGQQVTLRCSPKSGHDTVSWYQQALGQGPQFIFQYYEEEERQRGNFPDRFSGHQFPNYSSELNVNALLLGDSALYLCASSLITGAVNEQYFGPGTRLTVT.

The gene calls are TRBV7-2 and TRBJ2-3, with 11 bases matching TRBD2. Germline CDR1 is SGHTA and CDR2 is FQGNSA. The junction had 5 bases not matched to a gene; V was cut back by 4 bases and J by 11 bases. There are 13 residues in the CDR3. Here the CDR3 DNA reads TGTGCCAGCAGCTCCCGACTAGCGGGGATGCAGTATTTT. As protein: CASSSRLAGMQYF.